The 30 T cell receptor beta chains reported below all come from one sample, sequenced in a study of blood T cells in healthy people across ages. With a J-beta primer mix and a sample-barcoded 5' primer, a second PCR ran roughly 6 to 11 cycles. Via MiXCR, TCRdb re-called the 5' RACE reads, giving one row per CDR3 protein. The sample holds about 1.5 million distinct CDR3 sequences; 42% are singletons and the top ten take roughly 8.2%. Source material: blood. The receptors here all came from a young woman in good health.

The V and J genes are TRBV30 and TRBJ1-4; D perhaps matches TRBD1 (5 bases). The CDR3 runs to 13 residues. With 6 bases removed from V and 1 base from J, the gap between germline ends came to 9 bases. CDR1 and CDR2 (germline): GTSNPN, SVGIG (reference sequence). The CDR3 here is CACSGGTNEKLFF. CDR3 sequence (DNA): TGTGCCTGTTCGGGGGGAACTAATGAAAAACTGTTTTTT.

This clonotype appeared many times. The V gene is TRBV20-1, the J gene TRBJ2-3; 11 bases align to TRBD1. The junction had 9 bases not matched to a gene; V was cut back by 3 bases and J by 4 bases. Germline V lookup: CDR1 DFQATT, CDR2 SNEGSKA (reference sequence). The CDR3 spans 16 residues. The DNA for the CDR3 is TGCAGTGCTAGCGTTGTCCCGGGACAGGGGGCAGATACGCAGTATTTT. It is translated as CSASVVPGQGADTQYF.

In its sample, this clonotype was seen a few times. This chain links TRBV7-2 with TRBJ2-1, with a weak D call TRBD1 (5 bases). The CDR3 sequence is 15 residues long. Trimming pared 4 bases from V and 4 bases from J, leaving 14 bases between. CDR1 is SGHTA and CDR2 is FQGNSA in the germline V gene. CDR3 region: CASSYRQSLYNEQFF. CDR3 DNA sequence: TGTGCCAGCAGCTACAGACAGTCCCTTTACAATGAGCAGTTCTTC.

This clonotype was seen more than once but under ten times. The gene calls are TRBV25-1 and TRBJ2-6; 8 bases match TRBD1. This CDR3 spans 12 amino acids. Germline values: CDR1 MGHDK, CDR2 SYGVNS. The V gene end was trimmed by 7 bases and the J gene end by 13 bases; junction bases not matched to a gene: 6. The CDR3 spells CASTSGGWVLTF. CDR3 nucleotide sequence: TGTGCCAGCACGTCAGGGGGCTGGGTCCTGACTTTC.

This clonotype came up a few times. The gene calls are TRBV29-1 and TRBJ2-7; D gene uncertain. Germline assignment: CDR1 SQVTM and CDR2 ANQGSEA. CDR3 length equals 15 residues. Trimming pared 0 bases from V and 5 bases from J, leaving 17 bases between. CDR3 sequence (DNA): TGCAGCGTTGAAGATCCTAAAGGGCAAATCCACGAGCAGTACTTC. This encodes CSVEDPKGQIHEQYF.

The gene calls are TRBV6-6 and TRBJ2-4; D remains ambiguous. This CDR3 region has 11 residues. V lost 2 bases and J lost 13, with 9 bases in between. Germline CDR1 reads MNHNY; CDR2 reads SVGAGI (reference sequence). This chain's CDR3 is CASSYMGEQYF. CDR3 bases: TGTGCCAGCAGTTACATGGGTGAGCAGTACTTC.

J is TRBJ2-1 and V is TRBV7-9, with 7 bases fitting TRBD2. Germline CDR1 SEHNR, CDR2 FQNEAQ (reference sequence). There are 15 residues in the CDR3. V trimming: 4 bases; J trimming: 5 bases; junction bases outside the gene matches: 8. DNA of the CDR3: TGTGCCAGCAGCTCAGTGGGTAGCGGGCACAATGAGCAGTTCTTC. The encoded protein is CASSSVGSGHNEQFF.

This clonotype has a handful of counts. The chain employs TRBV3-1 and TRBJ1-6; D is ambiguous. Germline-derived CDR1 and CDR2 are LGHDT and YNNKEL (reference sequence). This CDR3 has 14 residues. The V and J ends lost 0 bases and 6 bases respectively, with 6 bases between them. In DNA form, the CDR3 reads TGTGCCAGCAGCCAAGATATCTTTAATTCACCCCTCCACTTT. The encoded protein is CASSQDIFNSPLHF.

The CDR3 DNA reads as TGTGCCAGCAGTTACAGGGGCAAGGGCTACACCTTC. It translates to CASSYRGKGYTF. The chain has TRBV12-3 or TRBV12-4 and TRBJ1-2; 7 positions agree with TRBD1. The V gene end was trimmed by 4 bases and the J gene end by 8 bases; junction bases not matched to a gene: 4. The CDR3 consists of 12 residues.

This clonotype came up a few times. This sequence joins TRBV27 and TRBJ1-4; D unresolved. The CDR3 is 18 amino acids. The germline gives CDR1 MNHEY, CDR2 SMNVEV (reference sequence). V was clipped by 5 bases and J by 4 bases, with 23 bases between them. The CDR3 here is CASSLHTLTGRFNEKLFF. CDR3 sequence (DNA): TGTGCCAGCAGTCTCCACACCCTAACTGGACGGTTTAATGAAAAACTGTTTTTT.

V and J are TRBV6-2 or TRBV6-3 and TRBJ1-2; D gene unclear. Germline assignment: CDR1 MNHEY and CDR2 SVGEGT. The CDR3 extends over 13 amino acids. Trimming removed 6 bases at V and 2 bases at J, with 10 bases between. The chain's CDR3 is CASSQPYNYGYTF. In DNA, the CDR3 is TGTGCCAGCAGCCAACCGTACAACTATGGCTACACCTTC.

The chain combines TRBV27 with TRBJ2-7; possibly TRBD1 for D (5 bases). V gave up 6 bases and J gave up 2 bases, with 17 bases separating them. The CDR3 covers 15 residues. Per the germline V gene, CDR1 is MNHEY and CDR2 is SMNVEV (reference sequence). CDR3 in amino acids: CASRQTDYNPYEQYF. The DNA of the CDR3 is TGTGCCAGCAGACAGACAGATTACAACCCCTACGAGCAGTACTTC.

The chain has TRBV10-3 and TRBJ2-1; D perhaps matches TRBD2 (5 bases). Trimming removed 7 bases at V and 6 bases at J, with 25 bases between. Germline V CDR1 and CDR2: ENHRY, SYGVKD. CDR3 length equals 17 residues. The DNA for the CDR3 is TGTGCCATCACTCCAACGGGGAGTAAAATTGACTTCAATGAGCAGTTCTTC. As protein: CAITPTGSKIDFNEQFF.

Only one count was recorded for this clonotype. The chain carries TRBV6-1 and TRBJ1-2, with a tentative D call TRBD1 (5 bases). V was shortened by 1 base and J by 10 bases, with 16 bases between the two germline ends. The germline gives CDR1 MNHNS, CDR2 SASEGT. The CDR3 covers 14 residues. The CDR3 region is CASSEGRLGEDYTF. The CDR3 region has the DNA TGTGCCAGCAGTGAAGGGCGTCTGGGGGAGGACTACACCTTC.

The V gene is TRBV18, the J gene TRBJ1-4; 11 nucleotides align to TRBD1. The junction had 6 bases not matched to a gene; V was cut back by 6 bases and J by 0 bases. The CDR3 covers 17 residues. Per germline, CDR1 KGHSH and CDR2 LQKENI. CDR3 DNA: TGTGCCAGCTCCCGGGACAGGGGGATAGCAACTAATGAAAAACTGTTTTTT. This sequence encodes CASSRDRGIATNEKLFF.

The V and J genes are TRBV5-1 and TRBJ1-1, with D unclear. CDR1 and CDR2 (germline): SGHRS, YFSETQ. The CDR3 sequence is 16 residues long. The V and J ends lost 0 bases and 1 base respectively, with 13 bases between them. The CDR3 DNA reads TGCGCCAGCAGCTTGGGGTCGAGAACCCCGAACACTGAAGCTTTCTTT. This codes for CASSLGSRTPNTEAFF.

CDR3 sequence (DNA): TGTGCCATCAGTGAAAAGGTGTTAGGCATCGACGAGCAGTACTTC. Its translation: CAISEKVLGIDEQYF. The J gene is TRBJ2-5, the V gene TRBV10-3; D uncertain. Near its end, the DNA agrees better with TRBJ2-7, so the J call may be wrong. The CDR3 runs to 15 residues. The germline V gene encodes CDR1 ENHRY and CDR2 SYGVKD.

As to this clonotype: Compared with germline, one end of the junction differs, possibly owing to a read error. This sequence joins TRBV6-6 and TRBJ1-2; D is ambiguous. Germline assignment: CDR1 MNHNY and CDR2 SVGAGI (reference sequence). This CDR3 comprises 15 residues. The CDR3 DNA follows: TGTGCCGGCAGTTACTCCGAGACAACCTACTATGGCTACACCTTC. Protein sequence: CAGSYSETTYYGYTF.

V is TRBV6-5 and J is TRBJ1-1; D is possibly TRBD1 (5 bases). V was shortened by 6 bases and J by 6 bases, with 14 bases between the two germline ends. In germline, CDR1 is MNHEY, CDR2 SVGAGI. The CDR3 runs 13 residues. The CDR3 DNA follows: TGTGCCAGCAGAAAAAATTCAGGGCCTGAAGCTTTCTTT. This codes for CASRKNSGPEAFF.

This clonotype showed up just once. This rearrangement joins TRBV11-2 to TRBJ2-1; possibly TRBD2 for D (5 bases). The V gene lost 1 base and the J gene lost 8 bases, with 12 bases spanning the gap. The CDR3 length is 14 residues. Germline CDR1 and CDR2: SGHAT and FQNNGV. The DNA of the CDR3 is TGTGCCAGCAGCTTAGGCGGGTCCCCTGATGAGCAGTTCTTC. Protein product: CASSLGGSPDEQFF. The whole variable domain, remainder taken from reference TRBV11-2 and TRBJ2-1, is EAGVAQSPRYKIIEKRQSVAFWCNPISGHATLYWYQQILGQGPKLLIQFQNNGVVDDSQLPKDRFSAERLKGVDSTLKIQPAKLEDSAVYLCASSLGGSPDEQFFGPGTRLTVL.

The rearrangement uses TRBV20-1 and TRBJ2-5; 8 bases match TRBD2. Germline CDR1 and CDR2: DFQATT and SNEGSKA (reference sequence). Trimming took 3 bases from V and 11 from J; bases not matched to a gene: 17. The CDR3 has 15 amino acids. CDR3 sequence (DNA): TGCAGTGCTAGTCCTCGGGGCAGGGCCCAGCGGGAGCAGTACTTC. This encodes CSASPRGRAQREQYF.

This clonotype was detected once. The chain carries TRBV2 and TRBJ2-1; unclear D gene. CDR3 length: 16 residues. Germline values: CDR1 SNHLY, CDR2 FYNNEI. V was clipped by 1 base and J by 0 bases, with 10 bases between them. CDR3 loop: CASSEGRKLSYNEQFF. In DNA, the CDR3 is TGTGCCAGCAGTGAAGGGCGGAAACTCTCCTACAATGAGCAGTTCTTC. Full variable domain (remainder filled in from reference TRBV2 and TRBJ2-1): EPEVTQTPSHQVTQMGQEVILRCVPISNHLYFYWYRQILGQKVEFLVSFYNNEISEKSEIFDDQFSVERPDGSNFTLKIRSTKLEDSAMYFCASSEGRKLSYNEQFFGPGTRLTVL.

This clonotype was counted a few times. The chain uses TRBV27 and TRBJ2-7; 8 bases line up with TRBD1. The CDR3 contains 16 residues. The germline gives CDR1 MNHEY, CDR2 SMNVEV (reference sequence). J lost 2 bases, V lost 9 bases, and 15 bases had no gene match. DNA of the CDR3: TGTGCCAGTCAGGGCTTCTCCGGGACAGGAGCCTACGAGCAGTACTTC. This translates into CASQGFSGTGAYEQYF.

V is TRBV10-2 and J is TRBJ1-5, with D possibly matching TRBD1 (6 bases). CDR1 and CDR2 from the germline V gene are WSHSY and SAAADI. This CDR3 contains 16 residues. Trimming removed 0 bases from V and 6 bases from J, with 15 bases in between. The CDR3 reads CASSESGGALVQPQHF. DNA for the CDR3: TGCGCCAGCAGTGAGTCGGGGGGGGCATTAGTTCAGCCCCAGCATTTT.

J is TRBJ2-7 and V is TRBV5-1; no clear D. This CDR3 has 14 amino acids. The V end was cut by 3 bases, the J end by 0 bases, with 10 bases between. CDR1 SGHRS and CDR2 YFSETQ come from the germline V gene. CDR3 nucleotides: TGCGCCAGCAGCTGGGTATCCGGCTCCTACGAGCAGTACTTC. It specifies CASSWVSGSYEQYF.

This clonotype was seen repeatedly, ten times or more. This sequence joins TRBV5-1 and TRBJ2-1; 8 bases agree with TRBD2. The CDR3 covers 15 residues. The germline gives CDR1 SGHRS, CDR2 YFSETQ. V was pared by 4 bases and J by 0 bases, with 3 bases of the junction left unmatched. DNA for the CDR3: TGCGCCAGCAGCGTCCTAGCGGGCTCCTACAATGAGCAGTTCTTC. This translates into CASSVLAGSYNEQFF.

This chain uses TRBV14 with TRBJ1-1; D gene uncertain. Germline V gives CDR1 SGHDN, CDR2 FVKESK. The V gene lost 6 bases and the J gene lost 4 bases, with 15 bases spanning the gap. The CDR3 runs to 14 residues. This CDR3 reads CASSRGGKGTEAFF. The CDR3 DNA reads as TGTGCCAGCAGTAGAGGAGGGAAGGGCACTGAAGCTTTCTTT.

The chain links TRBV15 to TRBJ2-1; possible D gene TRBD1, 6 bases. The CDR3 length is 19 residues. CDR1 and CDR2 from the germline V gene are LNHNV and YYDKDF (reference sequence). V lost 8 bases and J lost 5, with 31 bases in between. The CDR3 loop is CATQTGPGESSGLHNEQFF. The DNA of the CDR3 is TGTGCCACCCAAACAGGGCCAGGAGAATCGAGTGGTCTACACAATGAGCAGTTCTTC. Filled out from reference TRBV15 and TRBJ2-1, the complete variable domain reads DAMVIQNPRYQVTQFGKPVTLSCSQTLNHNVMYWYQQKSSQAPKLLFHYYDKDFNNEADTPDNFQSRRPNTSFCFLDIRSPGLGDTAMYLCATQTGPGESSGLHNEQFFGPGTRLTVL.

This clonotype has a single count. The chain employs TRBV14 and TRBJ2-1; TRBD1 is a possible D gene (5 bases). The ends were cut back, 2 bases at V and 15 bases at J, with 14 bases in the middle. This CDR3 contains 12 residues. Germline loops: CDR1 SGHDN, CDR2 FVKESK. The CDR3, as DNA: TGTGCCAGCAGCCAACCAACCCAAGGGGTGTTCTTC. Its translation is CASSQPTQGVFF.

The genes are TRBV7-9 and TRBJ1-2; the D is unclear. Germline V gives CDR1 SEHNR, CDR2 FQNEAQ (reference sequence). Trimming stripped 5 bases from V and 4 bases from J, with 14 bases between. This CDR3 contains 14 residues. CDR3 in amino acids: CASSPGGSLYGYTF. The CDR3 region has the DNA TGTGCCAGCAGCCCGGGCGGCAGCCTCTATGGCTACACCTTC.